Listed below are T cell receptor beta chains from one sample, sequenced in a study of cytotoxic CD8 clonotypes in ibrutinib-treated CLL. Generated by immunoSEQ multiplex PCR, the TCRdb table keeps only in-frame clones and is missing some. The table shows 140,000 to 150,000 clones, with about 70% occurring only once. The sample consisted of PBMCs, taken after 24 months of ibrutinib treatment. The origin of the receptors is a human donor with chronic lymphocytic leukemia. Each CDR3 is given with its conserved first and last residue. Each record gives: V gene, clone size, J gene, D gene, CDR3 protein, CDR3 DNA. The D gene is left open where the match is weak. Clone size is shown for a subset of rows, as once, few, many or a class of expanded clone.

>TRBV11-2|-|TRBJ2-5|-
CASREFGQQETQYF
TGTGCCAGCAGGGAATTCGGACAGCAAGAGACCCAGTACTTC
>TRBV4-2|-|TRBJ2-7|-
CASSQDWPSREQYF
TGTGCCAGCAGCCAAGATTGGCCTTCTCGGGAGCAGTACTTC
>TRBV6-4|-|TRBJ2-7|-
CASRNMGPRDEQYF
TGTGCCAGCCGAAATATGGGACCGAGGGACGAGCAGTACTTC
>TRBV4-1|-|TRBJ1-6|-
CASSQDTWILRSPLHF
TGCGCCAGCAGCCAGGACACCTGGATCCTTAGGTCACCCCTCCACTTT
>TRBV5-1|-|TRBJ1-3|-
CASTPSPLSGNTIYF
TGCGCCAGCACCCCCTCCCCCCTCTCTGGAAACACCATATATTTT
>TRBV27|-|TRBJ2-1|-
CASRDSGTAEQFF
TGTGCCAGCAGGGACTCGGGGACCGCCGAGCAGTTCTTC
>TRBV30|-|TRBJ2-2|-
CAWRKDTNTGELFF
TGTGCCTGGAGGAAGGACACGAACACCGGGGAGCTGTTTTTT
>TRBV28|once|TRBJ1-2|-
CASSFPGPGGYTF
TGTGCCAGCAGTTTCCCGGGGCCTGGGGGCTACACCTTC
>TRBV10-3|-|TRBJ2-1|-
CAISEGPEDPYNEQFF
TGTGCCATCAGTGAGGGACCAGAGGACCCCTACAATGAGCAGTTCTTC
>TRBV10-3|-|TRBJ2-1|-
CATADHEQFF
TGTGCCACGGCCGACCATGAGCAGTTCTTC
>TRBV7-3|-|TRBJ2-5|-
CASSTYGQETQYF
TGTGCCAGCAGCACCTACGGTCAAGAGACCCAGTACTTC
>TRBV21-1|-|TRBJ1-5|-
CASTPIGQARGPQHF
TGTGCCAGCACCCCTATCGGACAGGCCCGGGGGCCCCAGCATTTT